These 15 T cell receptor beta chains were all obtained from the same sample, sequenced in a study of blood T cell repertoires in COVID-19. Generated by immunoSEQ multiplex PCR, the TCRdb table keeps only in-frame clones and is missing some. The sample has approximately 300,000 clones, nearly 90% seen once. Specimen: PBMCs or T cells enriched from blood (not recorded which). The receptors originated from a woman younger than 45 who had recovered from COVID-19.

The chain couples TRBV10-3 to TRBJ1-1; a weak D match, TRBD1 (5 bases). Trimming stripped 8 bases from V and 2 bases from J, with 9 bases between. Germline V lookup: CDR1 ENHRY, CDR2 SYGVKD. This CDR3 has 12 residues. CDR3: CAIRGHNTEAFF. The CDR3 DNA follows: TGTGCCATCCGAGGACACAACACTGAAGCTTTCTTT.

The chain couples TRBV9 to TRBJ2-7; the match to TRBD1 covers 9 bases. The V and J ends lost 4 bases and 0 bases, in that order; junction bases with no gene match: 5. Germline V gene data show CDR1 as SGDLS and CDR2 as YYNGEE. CDR3 length: 15 residues. The CDR3 loop is CASSPRTGVSYEQYF. The CDR3 coding sequence is TGTGCCAGCAGCCCTAGGACAGGGGTCTCCTACGAGCAGTACTTC.

This clone was counted a single time. This rearrangement joins TRBV5-4 to TRBJ2-5; TRBD1 matches at 11 bases. V lost 4 bases and J lost 5; bases outside the gene matches: 13. From germline, CDR1 is SGHNT and CDR2 YYREEE (reference sequence). The length of the CDR3 is 17 residues. Here the CDR3 reads CASSRRAGTGGFETQYF. The CDR3 DNA reads TGTGCCAGCAGCCGACGGGCCGGGACAGGGGGATTTGAGACCCAGTACTTC.

This chain connects TRBV19 to TRBJ2-1, with D possibly TRBD2 on 5 matching bases. CDR3 size: 15 residues. Germline V lookup: CDR1 LNHDA, CDR2 SQIVND (reference sequence). Trimming shortened V by 3 bases and J by 6 bases, and 15 bases separated the two germline ends. The CDR3 nucleotides are TGTGCCAGTAGTATCACCGGGGTCGGCCCCAATGAGCAGTTCTTC. Translating gives CASSITGVGPNEQFF.

V and J are TRBV4-2 and TRBJ1-1; 7 bases line up with TRBD1. CDR3 length: 18 residues. The junction had 15 bases not matched to a gene; V was cut back by 4 bases and J by 1 base. Per the germline V gene, CDR1 is LGHNA and CDR2 is YNFKEQ. CDR3 coding DNA: TGTGCCAGCAGCCTAGAAATGAGGGCAGGGGGATCGAACACTGAAGCTTTCTTT. Translated, it gives CASSLEMRAGGSNTEAFF.

This clone was seen only once. The chain carries TRBV7-9 and TRBJ1-2, with TRBD1 matching 10 bases. Germline V gene data show CDR1 as SEHNR and CDR2 as FQNEAQ (reference sequence). This CDR3 contains 17 residues. J lost 0 bases, V lost 8 bases, and 12 bases had no gene match. CDR3: CASDPGQGRHSNYGYTF. The CDR3 DNA reads TGTGCCAGCGACCCGGGACAGGGGCGACATTCTAACTATGGCTACACCTTC.

The chain carries TRBV19 and TRBJ1-2, with D possibly being TRBD1 (5 bases). V lost 7 bases to trimming and J lost 4 bases, with 19 bases between them. Per germline, CDR1 LNHDA and CDR2 SQIVND (reference sequence). This CDR3 has 15 residues. The DNA of the CDR3 is TGTGCCAGTACCGAACTCTCGACAAGGGGCTATGGCTACACCTTC. This codes for CASTELSTRGYGYTF.

The V gene is TRBV18, the J gene TRBJ1-5; 7 bases are shared with TRBD1. With V trimmed by 1 base and J by 6 bases, 3 bases remained unmatched. CDR3 size: 14 residues. Looked up from germline, CDR1 is KGHSH and CDR2 is LQKENI. Here the CDR3 DNA reads TGTGCCAGCTCACCACAAGGGACAGTTCAGCCCCAGCATTTT. It encodes CASSPQGTVQPQHF.

This clone was recorded only once. The CDR3 DNA follows: TGCAGCGTTGCCGGGAATAGAGAGACCCAGTACTTC. Translating gives CSVAGNRETQYF. The chain recombines TRBV29-1 with TRBJ2-5; the D gene is possibly TRBD2 (5 bases). Trimming took off 4 bases at V and 4 bases at J, with 10 bases between the two ends. The CDR3 covers 12 residues. Germline lookup yields CDR1 SQVTM and CDR2 ANQGSEA.

The chain links TRBV6-5 to TRBJ2-1; D perhaps matches TRBD2 (5 bases). Germline-derived CDR1 and CDR2 are MNHEY and SVGAGI. CDR3 size: 14 residues. V lost 7 bases, J lost 4 bases, and 14 bases lay in between. The CDR3 DNA reads as TGTGCCAGCACTTCACTCCGGGGTTACAATGAGCAGTTCTTC. Translated, it gives CASTSLRGYNEQFF.

The chain employs TRBV4-3 and TRBJ2-3; TRBD1 matches 8 bases. This CDR3 region has 17 residues. The V gene end was trimmed by 4 bases and the J gene end by 1 base; junction bases not matched to a gene: 10. The germline CDR1 and CDR2 sequences are LGHNA and YSLEER. The CDR3 DNA follows: TGCGCCAGCAGCCCGGAAGGACAGGGCGCTGGCACAGATACGCAGTATTTT. It is translated as CASSPEGQGAGTDTQYF.

CDR3 DNA: TGCGCCAGCAGCTTGGGAACACAGGGGGCGAACACCGGGGAGCTGTTTTTT. Encoded protein: CASSLGTQGANTGELFF. V and J are TRBV5-1 and TRBJ2-2; 8 bases align to TRBD1. V was pared by 0 bases and J by 0 bases, with 4 bases of the junction left unmatched. Germline loops: CDR1 SGHRS, CDR2 YFSETQ. The CDR3 contains 17 residues.

The chain recombines TRBV19 with TRBJ1-1; weak D call: TRBD1 (5 bases). Trimming pared 5 bases from V and 4 bases from J, leaving 11 bases between. CDR3 length: 13 amino acids. Germline-derived CDR1 and CDR2 are LNHDA and SQIVND (reference sequence). In nucleotides, the CDR3 is TGTGCCAGTAGTTCGGCCGGGGGCACTGAAGCTTTCTTT. Amino acid sequence: CASSSAGGTEAFF.

The chain carries TRBV12-3 or TRBV12-4 and TRBJ1-2; D gene ambiguous. Trimming stripped 0 bases from V and 7 bases from J, with 6 bases between. This CDR3 is 12 amino acids long. CDR3 region: CASSLASGGYTF. The CDR3 nucleotides are TGTGCCAGCAGTTTAGCGTCGGGTGGCTACACCTTC.

V usage is TRBV5-1 and J usage is TRBJ1-2; tentatively, D is TRBD1 (5 bases). The CDR3 totals 15 residues. Germline V gene data show CDR1 as SGHRS and CDR2 as YFSETQ. The V and J ends lost 1 base and 4 bases respectively, with 14 bases between them. The CDR3 loop is CASSLTQAGSYGYTF. CDR3 nucleotide sequence: TGCGCCAGCAGCTTGACACAGGCCGGGAGCTATGGCTACACCTTC.